The 29 T cell receptor beta chains below all came from one sample that was sequenced in a study of blood T cell repertoires in COVID-19 (dated by TCRdb to 2019 to 2021). Receptor amplification or capture employed the immunoSEQ multiplex PCR assay. The clones in this table, taken by TCRdb from immuneACCESS, are in-frame only. Not every clone is retained; where verified, under half of the shortfall comes from an unresolved V gene, and the cause of the rest is unknown. This sample has 50,000 to 65,000 clones in its table, and around 83% of those were observed once. The ten largest make up roughly 6.3% of the sample. Sample: peripheral blood. Receptor source: a human donor in a cohort sampled during active COVID-19.

The genes are TRBV18 and TRBJ2-3; possibly TRBD1 for D (5 bases). Trimming left V 6 bases short and J 5 bases short, with 6 bases between. The CDR3 runs to 11 residues. Germline assignment: CDR1 KGHSH and CDR2 LQKENI. CDR3 nucleotide sequence: TGTGCCAGCTCTACAGGAGATACGCAGTATTTT. It yields the protein CASSTGDTQYF.

V usage is TRBV5-4 and J usage is TRBJ2-1; 14 bases match TRBD2. The J segment lost 12 bases and the V segment lost 4 bases, leaving 21 bases of the junction unmatched. Germline assignment: CDR1 SGHNT and CDR2 YYREEE (reference sequence). CDR3 length equals 19 residues. The CDR3 region is CASSPGTSGSAPSTRGQFF. CDR3 in DNA: TGTGCCAGCAGCCCCGGGACTAGCGGGAGCGCACCTTCGACCAGAGGGCAGTTCTTC.

The chain carries TRBV18 and TRBJ1-5; a possible D gene is TRBD1 (6 bases). The CDR3 spans 15 residues. The ends were cut back, 3 bases at V and 2 bases at J, with 11 bases in the middle. CDR1 is KGHSH and CDR2 is LQKENI in the germline V gene. CDR3 bases: TGTGCCAGCTCACCTCCAGGGGTAGGCAATCAGCCCCAGCATTTT. It specifies CASSPPGVGNQPQHF.

This clone was detected a few times. V and J are TRBV6-1 and TRBJ2-1; 8 bases are shared with TRBD1. CDR1 MNHNS and CDR2 SASEGT come from the germline V gene. The CDR3 sequence is 15 residues long. The junction had 9 bases not matched to a gene; V was cut back by 2 bases and J by 9 bases. The CDR3 spells CASSELYDRGIEQFF. The CDR3 DNA sequence: TGTGCCAGCAGTGAACTGTACGACAGGGGAATTGAGCAGTTCTTC.

This chain connects TRBV9 to TRBJ2-3, with a weak D call TRBD2 (6 bases). V dropped 0 bases and J dropped 3 bases, with 11 bases sitting between them. This CDR3 has 15 residues. The germline gives CDR1 SGDLS, CDR2 YYNGEE. The CDR3, as DNA: TGTGCCAGCAGCGTAGGACCCGCGGGGACAGATACGCAGTATTTT. It yields the protein CASSVGPAGTDTQYF.

This CDR3 is CASSPGLGGTQYF. DNA of the CDR3: TGTGCCAGCAGCCCGGGACTCGGCGGGACCCAGTACTTC. V gene TRBV2 combines with J gene TRBJ2-5; maybe TRBD2 (6 bases). Trimming removed 6 bases from V and 7 bases from J, with 15 bases in between. Germline CDR1 reads SNHLY; CDR2 reads FYNNEI. The length of the CDR3 is 13 residues.

This chain links TRBV7-3 with TRBJ1-2; TRBD1 matches 7 bases. J was trimmed by 3 bases and V by 5 bases; bases with no gene match: 9. This CDR3 is 15 amino acids long. Germline V gives CDR1 SGHTA, CDR2 FQGTGA. The CDR3 region is CASSLSGGRDYGYTF. DNA for the CDR3: TGTGCCAGCAGCCTCTCAGGGGGTAGAGACTATGGCTACACCTTC.

The CDR3 protein is CASREGGAGNTIYF. CDR3 sequence (DNA): TGTGCCAGCAGGGAAGGGGGCGCGGGAAACACCATATATTTT. The chain joins TRBV5-6 to TRBJ1-3; 7 bases align to TRBD1. J lost 4 bases, V lost 5 bases, and 6 bases had no gene match. Germline-derived CDR1 and CDR2 are SGHDT and YYEEEE. This CDR3 contains 14 residues.

V and J are TRBV3-1 (or the pseudogene TRBV3-2) and TRBJ2-1, with 11 bases fitting TRBD1. Germline CDR1 reads LGHDT; CDR2 reads YNNKEL (reference sequence). Germline trimming cut 4 bases from V and 10 bases from J; bases unmatched to any gene: 9. The CDR3 spans 15 residues. The CDR3 sequence: CASSRLGTGGQEQFF. For the CDR3, the DNA is TGTGCCAGCAGCCGACTTGGGACAGGGGGGCAAGAGCAGTTCTTC.

The V and J genes are TRBV5-1 and TRBJ1-2; maybe TRBD1 (5 bases). Germline V gene sequence: CDR1 SGHRS, CDR2 YFSETQ. This CDR3 has 13 amino acids. The V and J ends lost 4 bases and 1 base respectively, with 8 bases between them. CDR3 protein: CASSAGGNYGYTF. CDR3 in DNA: TGCGCCAGCAGCGCGGGGGGTAACTATGGCTACACCTTC. Full variable domain (remainder filled in from reference TRBV5-1 and TRBJ1-2): KAGVTQTPRYLIKTRGQQVTLSCSPISGHRSVSWYQQTPGQGLQFLFEYFSETQRNKGNFPGRFSGRQFSNSRSEMNVSTLELGDSALYLCASSAGGNYGYTFGSGTRLTVV.

The rearrangement uses TRBV5-4 and TRBJ2-7; D is possibly TRBD2 (6 bases). Germline-derived CDR1 and CDR2 are SGHNT and YYREEE (reference sequence). The V and J ends lost 0 bases and 5 bases respectively, with 12 bases between them. The CDR3 is 14 amino acids. The CDR3 nucleotides read TGTGCCAGCAGCTTGGTCGGGGGTACTCACGAGCAGTACTTC. Translation gives CASSLVGGTHEQYF.

The gene calls are TRBV7-9 and TRBJ1-4; D call uncertain. There are 16 residues in the CDR3. With 0 bases removed from V and 0 bases from J, the gap between germline ends came to 8 bases. Germline V lookup: CDR1 SEHNR, CDR2 FQNEAQ (reference sequence). The CDR3: CASSLAHTPTNEKLFF. CDR3 DNA: TGTGCCAGCAGCTTAGCACACACCCCAACTAATGAAAAACTGTTTTTT.

The V call is TRBV19, the J call TRBJ1-1; 8 nucleotides match TRBD1. V was clipped by 6 bases and J by 5 bases; unmatched bases: 8. The CDR3 spans 14 residues. CDR1 is LNHDA, CDR2 SQIVND, per germline (reference sequence). CDR3 nucleotide sequence: TGTGCCAGTAGGCGGACAGGGCGACGGACTGAAGCTTTCTTT. Residues: CASRRTGRRTEAFF.

The chain recombines TRBV18 with TRBJ2-3; tentatively, D is TRBD2 (6 bases). Per the germline V gene, CDR1 is KGHSH and CDR2 is LQKENI. Trimming pared 1 base from V and 3 bases from J, leaving 8 bases between. The CDR3 totals 14 residues. The CDR3 loop is CASSPLRGTDTQYF. The CDR3 DNA follows: TGTGCCAGCTCACCACTCCGGGGGACAGATACGCAGTATTTT.

The CDR3 DNA follows: TGCGCCAGCAGTGAGCCTAGCGGGAGGTCAGAGACCCAGTACTTC. Protein sequence: CASSEPSGRSETQYF. The rearrangement uses TRBV10-2 and TRBJ2-5, with 11 bases lining up with TRBD2. CDR3 length equals 15 residues. Per the germline V gene, CDR1 is WSHSY and CDR2 is SAAADI. Losses at the gene ends were 2 bases for V and 4 bases for J; bases not matched to a gene: 3.

The chain is built from TRBV5-1 and TRBJ2-5; 9 positions match TRBD1. The CDR3 has 15 amino acids. CDR1 is SGHRS, CDR2 YFSETQ, per germline. Trimming cost V 2 bases and J 3 bases; bases outside gene matches: 5. The CDR3 DNA reads TGCGCCAGCAGCTTACAGGGGGCTCGTGAAGAGACCCAGTACTTC. Translation gives CASSLQGAREETQYF.

The chain is built from TRBV29-1 and TRBJ1-1; D ambiguous. CDR3 length equals 12 residues. Germline V gives CDR1 SQVTM, CDR2 ANQGSEA. The V gene lost 3 bases and the J gene lost 0 bases, with 5 bases spanning the gap. Written as DNA, the CDR3 is TGCAGCGTTGACAGTATGAACACTGAAGCTTTCTTT. Residues: CSVDSMNTEAFF. Filled out from reference TRBV29-1 and TRBJ1-1, the complete variable domain reads SAVISQKPSRDICQRGTSLTIQCQVDSQVTMMFWYRQQPGQSLTLIATANQGSEATYESGFVIDKFPISRPNLTFSTLTVSNMSPEDSSIYLCSVDSMNTEAFFGQGTRLTVV.

V gene TRBV14 combines with J gene TRBJ2-2, with D perhaps matching TRBD2 (5 bases). Deletions cut 4 bases from V and 5 bases from J, with 8 bases between. CDR3 length: 13 amino acids. Germline CDR1 and CDR2: SGHDN and FVKESK. Written as DNA, the CDR3 is TGTGCCAGCAGCCCGGGGAGTACCGGGGAGCTGTTTTTT. Residues: CASSPGSTGELFF.

This chain uses TRBV19 with TRBJ1-6; possibly TRBD1 for D (5 bases). From germline, CDR1 is LNHDA and CDR2 SQIVND (reference sequence). The CDR3 has 15 amino acids. V lost 4 bases to trimming and J lost 2 bases, with 9 bases between them. The CDR3 sequence: CASSTTATYNSPLHF. In nucleotides, the CDR3 is TGTGCCAGTAGTACGACAGCTACCTATAATTCACCCCTCCACTTT.

This rearrangement joins TRBV24-1 to TRBJ2-3; 9 bases agree with TRBD1. The CDR3 consists of 16 residues. The V gene's germline CDR1 is KGHDR and CDR2 SFDVKD. V dropped 4 bases and J dropped 6; count of bases not matched to a gene: 10. The CDR3 coding sequence is TGTGCCACCAGTGACTCCGGGACAGGGTTGATGGATACGCAGTATTTT. Its translation: CATSDSGTGLMDTQYF.

The gene calls are TRBV7-2 and TRBJ1-6; D call uncertain. The CDR3 is made up of 15 amino acids. CDR1 and CDR2 from the germline V gene are SGHTA and FQGNSA. The V end was cut by 3 bases, the J end by 2 bases, with 8 bases between. This chain's CDR3 is CASSLEEAYNSPLHF. CDR3 nucleotide sequence: TGTGCCAGCAGCTTGGAGGAGGCCTATAATTCACCCCTCCACTTT.

The chain is built from TRBV6-2 or TRBV6-3 and TRBJ1-2, with a weak D call TRBD1 (6 bases). There are 13 residues in the CDR3. V was cut by 6 bases and J by 5 bases, with 13 bases left in between. Germline V gene data show CDR1 as MNHEY and CDR2 as SVGEGT. In nucleotides, the CDR3 is TGTGCCAGCAGCTCCACAGGGTATTATGGCTACACCTTC. Translation: CASSSTGYYGYTF.

V usage is TRBV18 and J usage is TRBJ1-6, with 7 nucleotides matching TRBD1. The CDR3 runs 13 residues. V gave up 2 bases and J gave up 9 bases; unmatched junction bases: 1. CDR1 is KGHSH and CDR2 is LQKENI in the germline V gene. CDR3 region: CASSPDRVSPLHF. CDR3 in DNA: TGTGCCAGCTCACCAGACAGGGTTTCACCCCTCCACTTT.

This sequence joins TRBV7-6 and TRBJ2-1; 7 bases map to TRBD2. Germline trimming cut 4 bases from V and 3 bases from J; bases unmatched to any gene: 12. This CDR3 comprises 17 residues. The V gene's germline CDR1 is SGHVS and CDR2 FNYEAQ. The CDR3 protein is CASSSWGTNRNYNEQFF. The CDR3 region has the DNA TGTGCCAGCAGCTCGTGGGGGACTAACAGGAACTACAATGAGCAGTTCTTC.

The chain employs TRBV11-2 and TRBJ1-1, with a weak D call TRBD1 (6 bases). With 5 bases removed from V and 3 bases from J, the gap between germline ends came to 25 bases. Germline V gene data show CDR1 as SGHAT and CDR2 as FQNNGV. The CDR3 consists of 18 residues. The CDR3: CASSLHRVGSSTDTEAFF. The CDR3 region has the DNA TGTGCCAGCAGCCTGCACAGGGTAGGCTCTTCGACGGACACTGAAGCTTTCTTT.

This clone has just one count. The gene calls are TRBV12-3 or TRBV12-4 and TRBJ1-5; D remains unclear. CDR3 length equals 13 residues. Trimming removed 5 bases at V and 0 bases at J, with 5 bases between. In nucleotides, the CDR3 is TGTGCCAGCAGTGAGAATAGCAATCAGCCCCAGCATTTT. This codes for CASSENSNQPQHF.

The gene calls are TRBV5-6 and TRBJ2-5; 10 nucleotides agree with TRBD2. The CDR3 totals 14 residues. J was trimmed by 6 bases and V by 1 base; bases with no gene match: 3. Per germline, CDR1 SGHDT and CDR2 YYEEEE. This CDR3 reads CASSLTSGMKTQYF. The CDR3 DNA sequence: TGTGCCAGCAGCTTGACTAGCGGGATGAAGACCCAGTACTTC.

The chain uses TRBV7-8 and TRBJ2-5; TRBD2 might be the D (6 bases). Germline lookup yields CDR1 SGHVS and CDR2 FQNEAQ. Trimming stripped 1 base from V and 3 bases from J, with 9 bases between. The CDR3 spans 14 residues. The CDR3, as DNA: TGTGCCAGCAGCTTAGGTGTAGCGGAAGAGACCCAGTACTTC. This gives the protein CASSLGVAEETQYF.

This chain links TRBV3-1 (or the pseudogene TRBV3-2) with TRBJ2-7; D is ambiguous. The CDR3 is 12 amino acids. CDR1 and CDR2 from the germline V gene are LGHDT and YNNKEL (reference sequence). V lost 4 bases, J lost 2 bases, and 6 bases lay in between. Here the CDR3 DNA reads TGTGCCAGCAGCCGGAGAGCCTACGAGCAGTACTTC. Translating it yields CASSRRAYEQYF.